The rows below give T cell receptor beta chains drawn from one sample of a study of blood T cell repertoires in COVID-19. Clones were read by immunoSEQ multiplex PCR, and TCRdb kept only the in-frame ones, dropping some. Of over 90,000 clones in the sample, about nine tenths were seen once. The sample was peripheral blood. All receptors derive from a man in his forties or fifties with acute or convalescent COVID-19. CDR3s include the opening cysteine and the closing phenylalanine or tryptophan. The order of the fields is CDR3 DNA, CDR3 protein, J gene, D gene, V gene, clone size. The D gene is left open where the match is weak. Only some rows state a clone size, as once, few, many or a class for expanded clones.

DNA: TGTGCCAGCAGCTTGGGTCAGGGGGCGGGAATTAATGAGCAGTTCTTC
CDR3: CASSLGQGAGINEQFF
J: TRBJ2-1
D: TRBD1
V: TRBV5-8
size: once

DNA: TGTGCCAGCAGCGTAGGTACAGGGGGCTCTGGAAACACCATATATTTT
CDR3: CASSVGTGGSGNTIYF
J: TRBJ1-3
D: TRBD1
V: TRBV9
size: -

DNA: TGTGCCAGCAGTCCGGGACAGGGAAACACTGAAGCTTTCTTT
CDR3: CASSPGQGNTEAFF
J: TRBJ1-1
D: TRBD1
V: TRBV6-5
size: -

DNA: TGTGCCACCAGGGGGACTAGCGGGATTGGTGAGCAGTTCTTC
CDR3: CATRGTSGIGEQFF
J: TRBJ2-1
D: TRBD2
V: TRBV24-1
size: -

DNA: TGTGCCAGCAGCCCGGGACTAGCGGGAGCCAATGAGCAGTTCTTC
CDR3: CASSPGLAGANEQFF
J: TRBJ2-1
D: TRBD2
V: TRBV3-1/TRBV3-2
size: few

DNA: TGTGCCACCAGTGATGGAGGGAATCAGCCCCAGCATTTT
CDR3: CATSDGGNQPQHF
J: TRBJ1-5
D: -
V: TRBV24-1
size: -

DNA: TGTGCCAGCAGCCGGGGGACTAGCGGGAGGGTGTACGAGCAGTACTTC
CDR3: CASSRGTSGRVYEQYF
J: TRBJ2-7
D: TRBD2
V: TRBV6-2/TRBV6-3
size: -

DNA: TGTGCCAGCAGTTTGACTTTCCCTACAGATACGCAGTATTTT
CDR3: CASSLTFPTDTQYF
J: TRBJ2-3
D: -
V: TRBV28
size: -

DNA: TGTGCCAGCAGCCAAGGACAGGGGAATCAGCCCCAGCATTTT
CDR3: CASSQGQGNQPQHF
J: TRBJ1-5
D: TRBD1
V: TRBV3-1/TRBV3-2
size: -

DNA: TGCGCCAGCAGCTTGGCCGCAGGGAACACTGAAGCTTTCTTT
CDR3: CASSLAAGNTEAFF
J: TRBJ1-1
D: -
V: TRBV5-1
size: -

DNA: TGTGCGGCGTCGACAGGGGGCGGTCAGCCCCAGCATTTT
CDR3: CAASTGGGQPQHF
J: TRBJ1-5
D: TRBD1
V: TRBV10-3
size: -

DNA: TGTGCCAGTAGCCGGGACACCTTCTACGAGCAGTACTTC
CDR3: CASSRDTFYEQYF
J: TRBJ2-7
D: -
V: TRBV19
size: -

DNA: TGTGCCTGGAGACCGGGACAGGGCCATTCACCCCTCCACTTT
CDR3: CAWRPGQGHSPLHF
J: TRBJ1-6
D: TRBD1
V: TRBV30
size: -

DNA: TGTGCCAGCAGGAAAACCTCAGGGGGCAACACTGAAGCTTTCTTT
CDR3: CASRKTSGGNTEAFF
J: TRBJ1-1
D: TRBD1
V: TRBV27
size: -

DNA: TGTGCCAGTTCTATGATAGGGGTAGGCGGCTACGAGCAGTACTTC
CDR3: CASSMIGVGGYEQYF
J: TRBJ2-7
D: -
V: TRBV11-3
size: -

DNA: TGCGCCAGCAGTGAGTCTGGTAGCGGGAGAAAGTCAGATACGCAGTATTTT
CDR3: CASSESGSGRKSDTQYF
J: TRBJ2-3
D: TRBD2
V: TRBV10-2
size: -

DNA: TGTGCCAGCAGCTCACAGGGTGGCAATCAGCCCCAGCATTTT
CDR3: CASSSQGGNQPQHF
J: TRBJ1-5
D: -
V: TRBV6-5
size: -

DNA: TGTGCCAGCAGCTTCCCCGGACCCGGGGGATATGGCTACACCTTC
CDR3: CASSFPGPGGYGYTF
J: TRBJ1-2
D: -
V: TRBV5-5
size: -

DNA: TGTGCCAGCAGCTCCGGGACTAGCGGATCCTACGAGCAGTACTTC
CDR3: CASSSGTSGSYEQYF
J: TRBJ2-7
D: TRBD2
V: TRBV13
size: -

DNA: TGTGCCAGCAGTGAAGTAGGGGACTCCAATCAGCCCCAGCATTTT
CDR3: CASSEVGDSNQPQHF
J: TRBJ1-5
D: -
V: TRBV6-1
size: -

DNA: TGTGCCAGCCAGAGGAGGCTTACTGAAGCTTTCTTT
CDR3: CASQRRLTEAFF
J: TRBJ1-1
D: -
V: TRBV5-6
size: once

DNA: TGTGCCAGCAGCCCTCTAGCGGGTAACTCCTACGAGCAGTACTTC
CDR3: CASSPLAGNSYEQYF
J: TRBJ2-7
D: TRBD2
V: TRBV7-8
size: -

DNA: TGTGCCACCAGGATCCTTGTGGGGGGAGGGCCGGTGAACACCGGGGAGCTGTTTTTT
CDR3: CATRILVGGGPVNTGELFF
J: TRBJ2-2
D: TRBD2
V: TRBV24-1
size: -

DNA: TGTGCCAGTAGTATAGATATCGGGACAGGGAGAGAGCAGTACTTC
CDR3: CASSIDIGTGREQYF
J: TRBJ2-7
D: TRBD1
V: TRBV19
size: -

DNA: TGCGCCAGCAGTTATTCAGGGGAAGGGTCACCCCTCCACTTT
CDR3: CASSYSGEGSPLHF
J: TRBJ1-6
D: -
V: TRBV5-1
size: few

DNA: TGTGCCAGCAGTTACTCGAGGGGGCAGGTTGACACTGAAGCTTTCTTT
CDR3: CASSYSRGQVDTEAFF
J: TRBJ1-1
D: TRBD1
V: TRBV6-2/TRBV6-3
size: -

DNA: TGTGCCAGCAGTGCGACAGGGAGTGAAAAACTGTTTTTT
CDR3: CASSATGSEKLFF
J: TRBJ1-4
D: TRBD1
V: TRBV2
size: few